This T cell receptor (beta chain) was identified in a study of blood T cell repertoires in COVID-19. This clone was recorded only once. Sequencing used immunoSEQ multiplex PCR; TCRdb keeps in-frame clones, though not all of them. The sample lists around 700,000 clones; 85% to 90% were seen once. CDR3 size: 19 residues. CDR1 is LGHNA, CDR2 YSLEER, per germline. The trim removed 0 bases at V and 5 bases at J, leaving 15 bases unmatched. The chain joins TRBV4-3 to TRBJ1-2, with 10 bases lining up with TRBD1. The clonotype was recovered from a woman younger than 30 with acute or convalescent COVID-19. Sequenced sample: peripheral blood. Here the CDR3 DNA reads TGCGCCAGCAGCCAAGATGGGGGGACAGGGGCCCCGGATAGTTATGGCTACACCTTC. Its translation is CASSQDGGTGAPDSYGYTF.